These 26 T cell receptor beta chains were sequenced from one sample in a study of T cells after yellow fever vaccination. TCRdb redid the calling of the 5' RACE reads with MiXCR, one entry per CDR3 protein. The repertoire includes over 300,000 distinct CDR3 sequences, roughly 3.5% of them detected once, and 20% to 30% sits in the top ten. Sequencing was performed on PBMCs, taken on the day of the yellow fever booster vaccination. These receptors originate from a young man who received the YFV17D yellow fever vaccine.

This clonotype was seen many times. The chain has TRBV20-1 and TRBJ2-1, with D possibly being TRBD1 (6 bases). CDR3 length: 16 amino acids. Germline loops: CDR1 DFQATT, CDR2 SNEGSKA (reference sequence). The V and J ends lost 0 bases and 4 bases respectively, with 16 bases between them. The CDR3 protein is CSARDPTGKGYNEQFF. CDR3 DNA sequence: TGCAGTGCTAGAGATCCTACAGGGAAGGGGTACAATGAGCAGTTCTTC.

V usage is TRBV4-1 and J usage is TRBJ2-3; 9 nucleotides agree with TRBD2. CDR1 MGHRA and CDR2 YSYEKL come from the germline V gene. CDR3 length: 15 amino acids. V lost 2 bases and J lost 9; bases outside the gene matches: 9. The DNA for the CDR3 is TGCGCCAGCAGCCAACTTGGCGGGGGGGCCATCACGCAGTATTTT. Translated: CASSQLGGGAITQYF.

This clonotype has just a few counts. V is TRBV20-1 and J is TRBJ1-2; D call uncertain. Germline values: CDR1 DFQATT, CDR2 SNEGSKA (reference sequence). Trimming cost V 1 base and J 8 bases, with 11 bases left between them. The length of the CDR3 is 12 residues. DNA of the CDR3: TGCAGTGCTAGAGGGGAGCATAAGGGCTACACCTTC. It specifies CSARGEHKGYTF.

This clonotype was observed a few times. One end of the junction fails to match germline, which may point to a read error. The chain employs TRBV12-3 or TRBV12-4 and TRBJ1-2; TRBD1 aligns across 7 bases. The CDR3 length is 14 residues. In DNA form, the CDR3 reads TGTGCCAGCAGCGTGACAGGGACTAACGATGGCTACACCTTC. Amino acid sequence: CASSVTGTNDGYTF.

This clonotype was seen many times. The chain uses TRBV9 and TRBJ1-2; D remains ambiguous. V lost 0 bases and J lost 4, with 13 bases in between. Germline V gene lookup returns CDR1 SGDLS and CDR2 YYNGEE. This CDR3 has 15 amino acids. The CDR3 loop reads CASSVEGGTVYGYTF. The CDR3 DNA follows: TGTGCCAGCAGCGTAGAAGGTGGAACGGTCTATGGCTACACCTTC.

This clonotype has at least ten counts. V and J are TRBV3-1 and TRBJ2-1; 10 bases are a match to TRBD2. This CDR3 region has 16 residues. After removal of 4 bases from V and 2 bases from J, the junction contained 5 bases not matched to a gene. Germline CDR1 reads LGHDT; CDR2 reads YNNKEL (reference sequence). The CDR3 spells CASSLLAGGTYNEQFF. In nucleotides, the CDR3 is TGTGCCAGCAGCCTATTAGCGGGGGGAACCTACAATGAGCAGTTCTTC.

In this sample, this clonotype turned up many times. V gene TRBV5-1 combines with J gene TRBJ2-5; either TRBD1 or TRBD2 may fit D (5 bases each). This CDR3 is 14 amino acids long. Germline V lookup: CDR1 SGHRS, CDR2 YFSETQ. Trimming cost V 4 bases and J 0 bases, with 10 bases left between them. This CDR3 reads CASSTGRDQETQYF. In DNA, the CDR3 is TGCGCCAGCAGCACGGGACGTGACCAAGAGACCCAGTACTTC.

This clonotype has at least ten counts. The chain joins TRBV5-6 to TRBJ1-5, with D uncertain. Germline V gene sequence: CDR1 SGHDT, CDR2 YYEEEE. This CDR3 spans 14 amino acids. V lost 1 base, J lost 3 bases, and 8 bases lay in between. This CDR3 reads CASSLRGNNQPQHF. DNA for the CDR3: TGTGCCAGCAGCTTGCGGGGAAACAATCAGCCCCAGCATTTT.

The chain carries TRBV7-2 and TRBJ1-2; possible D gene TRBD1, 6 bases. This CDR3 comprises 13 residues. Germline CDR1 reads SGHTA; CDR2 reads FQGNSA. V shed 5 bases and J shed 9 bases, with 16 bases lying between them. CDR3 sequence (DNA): TGTGCCAGCAGCCCCCGCGGGGGGGCAAGCTACACCTTC. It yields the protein CASSPRGGASYTF.

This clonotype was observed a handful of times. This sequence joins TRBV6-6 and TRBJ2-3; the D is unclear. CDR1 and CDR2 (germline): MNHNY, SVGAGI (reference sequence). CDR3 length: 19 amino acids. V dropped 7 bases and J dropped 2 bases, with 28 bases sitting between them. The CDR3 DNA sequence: TGTGCCAGCATCATACCCCTTCTATCCTACCTAGTCGACACAGATACGCAGTATTTT. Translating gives CASIIPLLSYLVDTDTQYF.

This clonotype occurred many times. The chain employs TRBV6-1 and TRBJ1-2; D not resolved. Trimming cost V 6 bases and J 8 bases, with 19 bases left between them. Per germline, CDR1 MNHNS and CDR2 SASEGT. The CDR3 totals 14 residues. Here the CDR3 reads CASRVSAEPQGYTF. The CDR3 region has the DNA TGTGCCAGCAGGGTGAGCGCAGAACCCCAGGGCTACACCTTC.

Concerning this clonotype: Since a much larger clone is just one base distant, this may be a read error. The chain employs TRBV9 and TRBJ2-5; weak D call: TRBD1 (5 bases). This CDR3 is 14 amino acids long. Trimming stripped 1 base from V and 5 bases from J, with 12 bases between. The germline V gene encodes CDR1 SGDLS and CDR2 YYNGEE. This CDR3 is CASSVMDKHETQYF. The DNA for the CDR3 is TGTGCCAGCAGCGTAATGGACAAACACGAGACCCAGTACTTC.

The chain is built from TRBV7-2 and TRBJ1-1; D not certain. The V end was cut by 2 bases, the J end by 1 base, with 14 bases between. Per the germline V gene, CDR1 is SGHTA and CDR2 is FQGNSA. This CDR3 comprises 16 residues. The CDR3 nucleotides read TGTGCCAGCAGCTTACGAAGCATTTTGGGGAACACTGAAGCTTTCTTT. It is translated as CASSLRSILGNTEAFF. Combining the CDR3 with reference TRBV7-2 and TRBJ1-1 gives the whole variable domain GAGVSQSPSNKVTEKGKDVELRCDPISGHTALYWYRQSLGQGLEFLIYFQGNSAPDKSGLPSDRFSAERTGGSVSTLTIQRTQQEDSAVYLCASSLRSILGNTEAFFGQGTRLTVV.

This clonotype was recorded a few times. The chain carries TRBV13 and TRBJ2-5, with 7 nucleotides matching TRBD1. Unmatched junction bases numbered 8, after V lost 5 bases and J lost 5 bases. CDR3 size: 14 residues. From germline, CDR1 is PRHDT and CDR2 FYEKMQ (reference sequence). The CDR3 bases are TGTGCCAGCAGCGGGACAGAGAAAGGGGAGACCCAGTACTTC. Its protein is CASSGTEKGETQYF.

The CDR3 region is CASSGDRNTEAFF. The CDR3 DNA follows: TGTGCCAGCAGTGGGGACAGGAACACTGAAGCTTTCTTT. This rearrangement joins TRBV2 to TRBJ1-1, with 7 bases fitting TRBD1. The CDR3 is 13 residues long. Germline lookup yields CDR1 SNHLY and CDR2 FYNNEI. V was pared by 4 bases and J by 1 base, with 0 bases of the junction left unmatched.

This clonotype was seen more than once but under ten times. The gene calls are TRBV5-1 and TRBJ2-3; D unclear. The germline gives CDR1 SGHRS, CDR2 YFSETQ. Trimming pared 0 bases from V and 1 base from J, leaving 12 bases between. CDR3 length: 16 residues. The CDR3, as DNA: TGCGCCAGCAGCTTGGACGGCTCGGACGGCACAGATACGCAGTATTTT. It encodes CASSLDGSDGTDTQYF. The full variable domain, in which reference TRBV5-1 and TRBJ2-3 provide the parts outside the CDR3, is KAGVTQTPRYLIKTRGQQVTLSCSPISGHRSVSWYQQTPGQGLQFLFEYFSETQRNKGNFPGRFSGRQFSNSRSEMNVSTLELGDSALYLCASSLDGSDGTDTQYFGPGTRLTVL.

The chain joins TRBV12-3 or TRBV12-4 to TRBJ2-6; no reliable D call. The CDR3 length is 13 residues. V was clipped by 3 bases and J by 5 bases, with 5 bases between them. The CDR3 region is CASSLERANVLTF. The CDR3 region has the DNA TGTGCCAGCAGTTTGGAAAGGGCCAACGTCCTGACTTTC.

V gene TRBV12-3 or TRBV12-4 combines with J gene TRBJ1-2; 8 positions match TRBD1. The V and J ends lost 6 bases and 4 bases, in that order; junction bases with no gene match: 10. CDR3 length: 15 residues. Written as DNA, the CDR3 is TGTGCCAGCAGCCCTCGGGACAGGCCTTCCTATGGCTACACCTTC. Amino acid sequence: CASSPRDRPSYGYTF.

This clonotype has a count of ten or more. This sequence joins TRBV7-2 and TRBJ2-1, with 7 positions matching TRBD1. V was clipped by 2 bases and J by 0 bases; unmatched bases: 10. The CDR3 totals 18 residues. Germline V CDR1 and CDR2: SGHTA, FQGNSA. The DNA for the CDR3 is TGTGCCAGCAGCTTAAGGGGGCCCCAGATCACCTCCTACAATGAGCAGTTCTTC. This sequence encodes CASSLRGPQITSYNEQFF.

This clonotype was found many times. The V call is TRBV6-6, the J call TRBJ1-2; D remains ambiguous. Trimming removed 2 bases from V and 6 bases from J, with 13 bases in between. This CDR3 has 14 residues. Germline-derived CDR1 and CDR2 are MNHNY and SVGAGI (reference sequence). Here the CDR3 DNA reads TGTGCCAGCAGTTACGTTCAGGCCCTAGATGGCTACACCTTC. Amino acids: CASSYVQALDGYTF.

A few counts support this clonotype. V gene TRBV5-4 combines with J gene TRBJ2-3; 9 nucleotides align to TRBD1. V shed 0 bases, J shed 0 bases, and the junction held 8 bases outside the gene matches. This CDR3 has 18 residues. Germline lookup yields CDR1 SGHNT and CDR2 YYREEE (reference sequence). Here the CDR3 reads CASSLDRTGAISTDTQYF. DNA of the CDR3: TGTGCCAGCAGCTTGGACCGGACAGGGGCCATAAGCACAGATACGCAGTATTTT.

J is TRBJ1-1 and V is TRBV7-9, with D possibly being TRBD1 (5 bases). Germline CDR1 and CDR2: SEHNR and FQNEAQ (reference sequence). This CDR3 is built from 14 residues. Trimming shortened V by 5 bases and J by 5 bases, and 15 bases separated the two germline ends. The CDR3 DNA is TGTGCCAGCAGCATTACCCCAGGGAGGACTGAAGCTTTCTTT. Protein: CASSITPGRTEAFF.

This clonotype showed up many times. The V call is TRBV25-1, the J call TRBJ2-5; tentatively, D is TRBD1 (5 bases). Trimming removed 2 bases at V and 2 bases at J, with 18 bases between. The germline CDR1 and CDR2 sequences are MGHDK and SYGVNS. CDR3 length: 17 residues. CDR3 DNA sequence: TGTGCCAGCAGTGAAGTGATAGGGGCAGGGCGACAAGAGACCCAGTACTTC. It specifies CASSEVIGAGRQETQYF.

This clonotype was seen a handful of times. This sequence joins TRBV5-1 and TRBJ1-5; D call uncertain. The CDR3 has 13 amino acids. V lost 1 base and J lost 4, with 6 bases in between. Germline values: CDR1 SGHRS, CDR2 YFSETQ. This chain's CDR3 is CASSLSKNQPQHF. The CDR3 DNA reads TGCGCCAGCAGCTTGAGTAAGAATCAGCCCCAGCATTTT.

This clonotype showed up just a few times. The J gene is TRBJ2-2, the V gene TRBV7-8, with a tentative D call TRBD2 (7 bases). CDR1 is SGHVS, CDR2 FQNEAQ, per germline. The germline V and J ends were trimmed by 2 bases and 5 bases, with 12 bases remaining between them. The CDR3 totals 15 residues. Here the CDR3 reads CASSLRGGRTGELFF. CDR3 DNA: TGTGCCAGCAGCTTAAGGGGGGGCCGAACCGGGGAGCTGTTTTTT.

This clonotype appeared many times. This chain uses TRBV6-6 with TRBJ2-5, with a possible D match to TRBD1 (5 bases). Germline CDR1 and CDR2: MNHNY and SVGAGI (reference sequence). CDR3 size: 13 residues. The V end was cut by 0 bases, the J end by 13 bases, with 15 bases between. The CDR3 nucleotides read TGTGCCAGCAGTTACTCGTCAGGGCCCTATGGGTACTTC. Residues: CASSYSSGPYGYF.